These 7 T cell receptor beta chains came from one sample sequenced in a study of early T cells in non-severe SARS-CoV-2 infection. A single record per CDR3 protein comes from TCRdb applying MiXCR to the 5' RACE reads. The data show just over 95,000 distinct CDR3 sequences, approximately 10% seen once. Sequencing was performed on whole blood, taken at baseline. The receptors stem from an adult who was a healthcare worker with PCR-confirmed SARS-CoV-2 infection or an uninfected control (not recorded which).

CDR3 loop: CAIATRTNYGYTF. CDR3 bases: TGTGCCATCGCGACACGGACTAACTATGGCTACACCTTC. V gene TRBV6-1 combines with J gene TRBJ1-2; no clear D. V shed 10 bases and J shed 0 bases, with 12 bases lying between them. The germline CDR1 and CDR2 sequences are MNHNS and SASEGT. This CDR3 contains 13 residues.

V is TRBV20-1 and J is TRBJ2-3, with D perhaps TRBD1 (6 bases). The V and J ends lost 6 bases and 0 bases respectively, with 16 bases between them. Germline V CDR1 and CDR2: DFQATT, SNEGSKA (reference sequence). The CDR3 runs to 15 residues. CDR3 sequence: CSAQDRTTSTDTQYF. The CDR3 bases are TGCAGTGCCCAAGACAGGACAACTAGCACAGATACGCAGTATTTT.

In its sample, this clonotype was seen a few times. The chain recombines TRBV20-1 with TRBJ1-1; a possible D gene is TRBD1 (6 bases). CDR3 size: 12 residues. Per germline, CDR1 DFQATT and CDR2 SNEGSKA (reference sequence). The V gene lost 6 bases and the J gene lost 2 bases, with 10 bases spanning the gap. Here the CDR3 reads CSAWTDNTEAFF. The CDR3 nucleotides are TGCAGTGCCTGGACAGATAACACTGAAGCTTTCTTT.

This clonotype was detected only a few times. CDR3 DNA sequence: TGCGCCAGCAGCTTGGAGGGGACAGGGGACGGCTACACCTTC. Translating it yields CASSLEGTGDGYTF. The V and J genes are TRBV5-1 and TRBJ1-2; 10 bases map to TRBD1. Germline trimming cut 0 bases from V and 8 bases from J; bases unmatched to any gene: 4. Germline V gene sequence: CDR1 SGHRS, CDR2 YFSETQ. The CDR3 extends over 14 amino acids.

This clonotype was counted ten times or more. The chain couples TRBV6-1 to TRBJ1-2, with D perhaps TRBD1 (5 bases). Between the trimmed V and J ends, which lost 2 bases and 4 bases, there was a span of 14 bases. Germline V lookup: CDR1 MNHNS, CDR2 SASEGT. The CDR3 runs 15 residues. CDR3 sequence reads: CASSENPGSTYGYTF. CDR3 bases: TGTGCCAGCAGTGAAAACCCAGGGAGTACCTATGGCTACACCTTC.

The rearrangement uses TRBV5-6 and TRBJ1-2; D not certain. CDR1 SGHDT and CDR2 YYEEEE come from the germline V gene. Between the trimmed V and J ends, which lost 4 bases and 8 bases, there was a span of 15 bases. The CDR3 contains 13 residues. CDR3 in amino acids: CASSGEAAAGYTF. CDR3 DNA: TGTGCCAGCAGCGGGGAGGCGGCAGCGGGCTACACCTTC.

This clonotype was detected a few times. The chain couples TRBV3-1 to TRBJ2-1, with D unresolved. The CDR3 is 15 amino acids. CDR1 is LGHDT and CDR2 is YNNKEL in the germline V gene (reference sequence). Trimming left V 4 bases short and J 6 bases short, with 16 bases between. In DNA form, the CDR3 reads TGTGCCAGCAGCCTCGACCCCGCTAGTTCCAATGAGCAGTTCTTC. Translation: CASSLDPASSNEQFF.